The 29 T cell receptor beta chains reported below all come from one sample, sequenced in a study of breast tumors, draining lymph nodes, adjacent tissues. Using its own MiXCR run on the multiplex PCR reads, TCRdb lists one record per CDR3 protein. The sample lists fewer than 200,000 distinct CDR3 sequences, roughly a third occurring once. Samples came from axillary lymph nodes draining the breast cancer. Input material: axillary lymph node tissue. These receptors were taken from a female donor with breast cancer. Some clones in this sample may be carry-over from other donors' samples.

At least ten counts were recorded for this clonotype. The rearrangement joins TRBV13 to TRBJ2-7, with TRBD1 as a possible D gene (5 bases). V lost 1 base, J lost 6 bases, and 7 bases lay in between. Germline CDR1 reads PRHDT; CDR2 reads FYEKMQ (reference sequence). This CDR3 region has 12 residues. The DNA for the CDR3 is TGTGCCAGCAGCTTAGAAGGGGTCGAGCAGTACTTC. Protein product: CASSLEGVEQYF.

The chain carries TRBV6-1 and TRBJ1-1; D uncertain. Germline V lookup: CDR1 MNHNS, CDR2 SASEGT. The CDR3 runs to 15 residues. V was cut by 0 bases and J by 1 base, with 9 bases left in between. The CDR3 region is CASSEAWVRNTEAFF. CDR3 nucleotides: TGTGCCAGCAGTGAAGCGTGGGTTAGGAACACTGAAGCTTTCTTT.

In its sample, this clonotype was seen a few times. One end of the junction fails to match germline, which may point to a read error. V and J are TRBV11-2 and TRBJ1-4; D is possibly TRBD1 (6 bases). This CDR3 has 16 amino acids. CDR1 is SGHAT and CDR2 is FQNNGV in the germline V gene. CDR3 DNA: TGTGCCGGCAGCCCTGACAGGACCGCAACTAATGAGAAACTGTTTTTT. It encodes CAGSPDRTATNEKLFF.

This clonotype was counted many times. The genes are TRBV19 and TRBJ1-6; D is unresolved. Trimming shortened V by 8 bases and J by 7 bases, and 18 bases separated the two germline ends. CDR1 and CDR2 from the germline V gene are LNHDA and SQIVND (reference sequence). CDR3 size: 15 residues. CDR3 sequence (DNA): TGTGCCAGTTCAAGATCGGGGATACTGAATTCACCCCTCCACTTT. Translated: CASSRSGILNSPLHF.

Concerning this clonotype: A much larger clonotype is one base distant, so this may be a read error. The chain is built from TRBV18 and TRBJ2-7, with D possibly being TRBD1 or TRBD2 (5 bases each). Per the germline V gene, CDR1 is KGHSH and CDR2 is LQKENI. V was shortened by 2 bases and J by 4 bases, with 15 bases between the two germline ends. CDR3 length equals 15 residues. The CDR3 loop reads CASSPFRDDPYEQYF. CDR3 DNA sequence: TGTGCCAGCTCACCATTCCGGGACGATCCGTACGAGCAGTACTTC. The full variable domain, in which reference TRBV18 and TRBJ2-7 provide the parts outside the CDR3, is NAGVMQNPRHLVRRRGQEARLRCSPMKGHSHVYWYRQLPEEGLKFMVYLQKENIIDESGMPKERFSAEFPKEGPSILRIQQVVRGDSAAYFCASSPFRDDPYEQYFGPGTRLTVT.

The gene calls are TRBV20-1 and TRBJ2-7, with 7 bases identical to TRBD2. In germline, CDR1 is DFQATT, CDR2 SNEGSKA (reference sequence). Unmatched junction bases numbered 8, after V lost 6 bases and J lost 0 bases. The CDR3 length is 14 residues. Written as DNA, the CDR3 is TGCAGTGCGTATTTAGCGGGTCCCTCCTACGAGCAGTACTTC. Amino acids: CSAYLAGPSYEQYF.

The chain has TRBV10-3 and TRBJ1-3; no clear D gene. Germline values: CDR1 ENHRY, CDR2 SYGVKD. The length of the CDR3 is 14 residues. Deletions cut 2 bases from V and 2 bases from J, with 7 bases between. The CDR3 protein is CAISEAAAGNTIYF. The CDR3 nucleotides are TGTGCCATCAGTGAGGCAGCCGCTGGAAACACCATATATTTT.

The rearrangement uses TRBV30 and TRBJ1-6, with 7 bases lining up with TRBD1. Germline V gene lookup returns CDR1 GTSNPN and CDR2 SVGIG (reference sequence). Trimming took 3 bases from V and 11 from J; bases not matched to a gene: 7. CDR3 length: 13 residues. The CDR3 loop reads CAWRGTEKAPLHF. CDR3 DNA: TGTGCCTGGAGGGGGACAGAGAAAGCACCCCTCCACTTT. The full variable domain, its missing parts supplied by reference TRBV30 and TRBJ1-6, is SQTIHQWPATLVQPVGSPLSLECTVEGTSNPNLYWYRQAAGRGLQLLFYSVGIGQISSEVPQNLSASRPQDRQFILSSKKLLLSDSGFYLCAWRGTEKAPLHFGNGTRLTVT.

This clonotype was counted many times. The chain carries TRBV7-2 and TRBJ2-2, with D perhaps TRBD2 (5 bases). V was pared by 7 bases and J by 0 bases, with 12 bases between. The CDR3 sequence is 15 residues long. The germline CDR1 and CDR2 sequences are SGHTA and FQGNSA. The CDR3 sequence is CASTSDSANTGELFF. DNA for the CDR3: TGTGCCAGCACTTCGGACTCGGCGAACACCGGGGAGCTGTTTTTT.

This clonotype was detected a few times. V and J are TRBV6-5 and TRBJ2-2; D is possibly TRBD2 (7 bases). The V end was cut by 1 base, the J end by 6 bases, with 21 bases between. In germline, CDR1 is MNHEY, CDR2 SVGAGI. This CDR3 contains 18 residues. CDR3 in DNA: TGTGCCAGCAGTTACTTTGACTGGCGGGGGCCTAACCCCGGGGAGCTGTTTTTT. It yields the protein CASSYFDWRGPNPGELFF.

The chain recombines TRBV20-1 with TRBJ1-4; the D gene is possibly TRBD1 (6 bases). Germline V lookup: CDR1 DFQATT, CDR2 SNEGSKA (reference sequence). CDR3 length: 13 residues. Trimming left V 5 bases short and J 8 bases short, with 15 bases between. Written as DNA, the CDR3 is TGCAGTGCTCGGACAGAGATAGGGGAAAAACTGTTTTTT. Translated, it gives CSARTEIGEKLFF.

This clonotype was picked up a small number of times. The chain links TRBV6-6 to TRBJ2-1; D is perhaps TRBD1 or TRBD2 (5 bases each). The CDR3 runs to 14 residues. CDR1 is MNHNY, CDR2 SVGAGI, per germline (reference sequence). Trimming left V 6 bases short and J 10 bases short, with 19 bases between. The CDR3, as DNA: TGTGCCAGCAGACCCTATGGGGGTCCCGGGGAGCAGTTCTTC. Its translation: CASRPYGGPGEQFF.

The chain combines TRBV7-8 with TRBJ2-1; the match to TRBD2 covers 14 bases. CDR3 size: 15 residues. Germline CDR1 SGHVS, CDR2 FQNEAQ. V lost 5 bases to trimming and J lost 6 bases; unmatched junction nucleotides: 3. The CDR3 region is CASSPGTSGGNEQFF. The CDR3, as DNA: TGTGCCAGCAGCCCAGGGACTAGCGGGGGCAATGAGCAGTTCTTC.

In its sample, this clonotype was seen a few times. The chain employs TRBV6-5 and TRBJ2-1; the match to TRBD2 covers 7 bases. This CDR3 spans 15 amino acids. V was pared by 1 base and J by 0 bases, with 0 bases of the junction left unmatched. Germline V gives CDR1 MNHEY, CDR2 SVGAGI. The CDR3 loop is CASSYWGGSYNEQFF. The CDR3 DNA reads TGTGCCAGCAGTTACTGGGGGGGCTCCTACAATGAGCAGTTCTTC.

This clonotype was counted once. The chain carries TRBV10-3 and TRBJ1-5; 9 bases are a match to TRBD1. V dropped 0 bases and J dropped 11; count of bases not matched to a gene: 11. CDR1 is ENHRY, CDR2 SYGVKD, per germline. This CDR3 comprises 16 residues. The CDR3 loop reads CAISESGTGRKETQHF. The CDR3 nucleotides are TGTGCCATCAGTGAGTCGGGGACAGGGAGGAAAGAGACCCAGCATTTT.

A note on this clonotype: A read error is possible here, since a much larger clone lies one base away. The gene calls are TRBV7-8 and TRBJ1-5; TRBD1 matches 9 bases. The CDR3 has 15 amino acids. The J segment lost 6 bases and the V segment lost 8 bases, leaving 11 bases of the junction unmatched. Germline lookup yields CDR1 SGHVS and CDR2 FQNEAQ. CDR3 nucleotides: TGTGCCAGCGAACCCCACAGGGGGCCGAGTCAGCCCCAGCATTTT. Translation gives CASEPHRGPSQPQHF.

There are many counts of this clonotype. This sequence joins TRBV11-2 and TRBJ2-3; 8 positions match TRBD1. From germline, CDR1 is SGHAT and CDR2 FQNNGV. After removal of 5 bases from V and 4 bases from J, the junction contained 11 bases not matched to a gene. The CDR3 has 16 residues. CDR3 loop: CASSEGTGGGADTQYF. Here the CDR3 DNA reads TGTGCCAGCAGCGAAGGGACAGGCGGAGGCGCAGATACGCAGTATTTT.

Ten or more counts support this clonotype. V gene TRBV7-9 combines with J gene TRBJ1-2; 12 nucleotides match TRBD1. The CDR3 is 15 residues long. V lost 0 bases, J lost 6 bases, and 2 bases stayed unmatched. Germline loops: CDR1 SEHNR, CDR2 FQNEAQ (reference sequence). The CDR3 nucleotides are TGTGCCAGCAGCTTAGCCGGGACAGGGGGCAATGGCTACACCTTC. Translated, it gives CASSLAGTGGNGYTF.

The CDR3 coding sequence is TGCAGTGCTAGCCTCGCCGGGAGGGGGGGCAGCGGGGAGCTGTTTTTT. Translating it yields CSASLAGRGGSGELFF. The rearrangement joins TRBV20-1 to TRBJ2-2; 8 bases line up with TRBD2. The CDR3 consists of 16 residues. V shed 3 bases, J shed 7 bases, and the junction held 13 bases outside the gene matches. CDR1 DFQATT and CDR2 SNEGSKA come from the germline V gene (reference sequence).

Turning to this clonotype: A junction boundary mismatches the germline segment, possibly from a read error. The genes are TRBV9 and TRBJ1-3; D uncertain. CDR3 length equals 15 residues. In germline, CDR1 is SGDLS, CDR2 YYNGEE. The CDR3 coding sequence is TGTGCCAGCAGCGTAGCCCCGAGGCCGGGAAACACCACATATTTT. The encoded protein is CASSVAPRPGNTTYF. The entire variable domain, with the rest obtained from reference TRBV9 and TRBJ1-3, is as follows: DSGVTQTPKHLITATGQRVTLRCSPRSGDLSVYWYQQSLDQGLQFLIQYYNGEERAKGNILERFSAQQFPDLHSELNLSSLELGDSALYFCASSVAPRPGNTTYFGEGSWLTVV.

V is TRBV12-3 or TRBV12-4 and J is TRBJ1-1; the match to TRBD1 covers 10 bases. The CDR3 extends over 16 amino acids. V lost 5 bases and J lost 4; bases outside the gene matches: 10. The chain's CDR3 is CASSPRDRGIGTEAFF. The CDR3 region has the DNA TGTGCCAGCAGTCCAAGGGACAGGGGAATCGGCACTGAAGCTTTCTTT.

The chain joins TRBV29-1 to TRBJ1-4; 8 nucleotides agree with TRBD1. CDR3 length: 16 amino acids. J gave up 13 bases and V 4 bases, and 20 bases lay outside the gene matches. Germline assignment: CDR1 SQVTM and CDR2 ANQGSEA. This chain's CDR3 is CSVGTGLRTGYDRLFF. The CDR3 DNA follows: TGCAGCGTTGGGACCGGGTTAAGGACAGGGTACGATAGACTGTTTTTT.

Concerning this clonotype: One end of the junction varies from germline; a read error may be responsible. The chain employs TRBV20-1 and TRBJ2-2; 9 bases line up with TRBD2. From germline, CDR1 is DFQATT and CDR2 SNEGSKA (reference sequence). The CDR3 runs 11 residues. CDR3 region: CSASRGRDLFF. In DNA form, the CDR3 reads TGCAGTGCTAGTCGCGGGAGGGATCTGTTTTTT.

The chain recombines TRBV27 with TRBJ2-1; TRBD2 matches at 7 bases. The germline CDR1 and CDR2 sequences are MNHEY and SMNVEV (reference sequence). Unmatched junction bases numbered 10, after V lost 8 bases and J lost 6 bases. This CDR3 spans 14 amino acids. The CDR3 reads CASGATSKFNEQFF. The CDR3 region has the DNA TGTGCCAGCGGTGCGACTAGCAAGTTCAATGAGCAGTTCTTC.

V gene TRBV5-6 combines with J gene TRBJ1-4; no clear D gene. This CDR3 spans 17 amino acids. V was clipped by 5 bases and J by 6 bases, with 23 bases between them. Germline lookup yields CDR1 SGHDT and CDR2 YYEEEE. The CDR3 sequence is CASRAGLAGGHDEKLFF. CDR3 sequence (DNA): TGTGCCAGCAGGGCTGGACTAGCGGGAGGGCACGATGAAAAACTGTTTTTT.

The table lists this clonotype with many counts. The chain recombines TRBV10-1 with TRBJ2-7; the match to TRBD2 covers 9 bases. Germline V lookup: CDR1 WNHNN, CDR2 SYGVQD (reference sequence). The CDR3 is 15 amino acids. CDR3 loop: CAGPEVSGSRYEQYF. The CDR3 DNA follows: TGCGCGGGGCCAGAGGTTAGCGGGAGTAGGTACGAGCAGTACTTC.

This clonotype was counted between two and nine times. The rearrangement uses TRBV13 and TRBJ2-7; TRBD2 might be the D (6 bases). Germline V lookup: CDR1 PRHDT, CDR2 FYEKMQ (reference sequence). V dropped 4 bases and J dropped 3 bases, with 19 bases sitting between them. This CDR3 is built from 16 residues. For the CDR3, the DNA is TGTGCCAGCAGCTCCCGCCCCGGGACTGGCGGCTACGAGCAGTACTTC. This codes for CASSSRPGTGGYEQYF.

This clonotype occurred many times. The chain employs TRBV5-4 and TRBJ1-4, with 7 bases matching TRBD1. CDR3 size: 15 residues. Germline CDR1 and CDR2: SGHNT and YYREEE (reference sequence). The V gene end was trimmed by 4 bases and the J gene end by 3 bases; junction bases not matched to a gene: 6. CDR3 coding DNA: TGTGCCAGCAGCCGGGACAGACCCCCTAATGAAAAACTGTTTTTT. Translation gives CASSRDRPPNEKLFF.

This chain uses TRBV7-2 with TRBJ2-3, with TRBD2 matching over 13 bases. CDR3 length: 19 amino acids. Trimming took 5 bases from V and 5 from J; bases not matched to a gene: 16. Per the germline V gene, CDR1 is SGHTA and CDR2 is FQGNSA. CDR3 in DNA: TGTGCCAGCAGCCAAATGGGACTAGCGGGGAACCCTTACATAGATACGCAGTATTTT. Residues: CASSQMGLAGNPYIDTQYF.